This T cell receptor beta chain was observed in a study of cytomegalovirus exposure and HLA in healthy donors. The overall study: Drawn from HLA-typed donors, tens of millions of unique TCRs were held in an early data release. Regarding the study as a whole: Later analysis indicated greater clonal expansion among HLA-associated TCR beta chains than among equally common other chains.

A word on this clone: What it binds is not known.

The germline V gene has CDR1 MGHRA and CDR2 YSYEKL. Germline trimming cut 1 base from V and 4 bases from J; bases unmatched to any gene: 7. This CDR3 is 16 amino acids long. It was with 60 Vbeta and 13 Jbeta primers that the PCR ran. The protocol was immunoSEQ multiplex PCR, while the TCRdb copy is restricted to in-frame clones and leaves out a portion. The data hold some 110,000 clones, with about 79% observed a single time. The sequencing sample was made of PBMCs. The genes are TRBV4-1 and TRBJ2-7, with 10 positions matching TRBD2. This sequence was found in a man younger than 45 in good health and CMV-seropositive. CDR3 in DNA: TGCGCCAGCAGCCAAGTACCGGGACTAGCGTCTTACGAGCAGTACTTC. Translation gives CASSQVPGLASYEQYF.